The 26 T cell receptor beta chains listed next were all sequenced from one sample in a study of blood T cell repertoires in COVID-19. The repertoire was sequenced with immunoSEQ multiplex PCR; TCRdb's copy has only in-frame clones and lacks some. The sample yields some 80,000 clones, around 89% seen once. Sequencing input: peripheral blood. The receptors were sampled from a human donor in a cohort sampled during active COVID-19.

The chain employs TRBV14 and TRBJ1-1, with 8 bases fitting TRBD1. The germline gives CDR1 SGHDN, CDR2 FVKESK. This CDR3 spans 15 amino acids. V trimming: 1 base; J trimming: 0 bases; junction bases outside the gene matches: 1. CDR3 region: CASSQGTGLNTEAFF. CDR3 sequence (DNA): TGTGCCAGCAGCCAAGGGACAGGGCTGAACACTGAAGCTTTCTTT. Full variable domain (rest looked up from reference TRBV14 and TRBJ1-1): EAGVTQFPSHSVIEKGQTVTLRCDPISGHDNLYWYRRVMGKEIKFLLHFVKESKQDESGMPNNRFLAERTGGTYSTLKVQPAELEDSGVYFCASSQGTGLNTEAFFGQGTRLTVV.

The chain employs TRBV7-8 and TRBJ2-1; 11 bases agree with TRBD2. The CDR3 totals 18 residues. Germline-derived CDR1 and CDR2 are SGHVS and FQNEAQ. Unmatched junction bases numbered 8, after V lost 4 bases and J lost 0 bases. The CDR3 sequence: CASSSRPGTSGSYNEQFF. CDR3 bases: TGTGCCAGCAGCTCCAGACCAGGGACTAGCGGCTCCTACAATGAGCAGTTCTTC.

The chain carries TRBV5-1 and TRBJ2-7; 11 positions agree with TRBD2. The CDR3 contains 16 residues. V lost 0 bases, J lost 7 bases, and 9 bases stayed unmatched. The germline CDR1 and CDR2 sequences are SGHRS and YFSETQ. CDR3 in amino acids: CASSLVPSGRRGEQYF. In nucleotides, the CDR3 is TGCGCCAGCAGCTTGGTGCCTAGCGGGAGGCGGGGGGAGCAGTACTTC. Supplemented by reference TRBV5-1 and TRBJ2-7, the full variable domain reads KAGVTQTPRYLIKTRGQQVTLSCSPISGHRSVSWYQQTPGQGLQFLFEYFSETQRNKGNFPGRFSGRQFSNSRSEMNVSTLELGDSALYLCASSLVPSGRRGEQYFGPGTRLTVT.

The rearrangement joins TRBV14 to TRBJ2-5; 7 bases line up with TRBD2. The CDR3 length is 13 residues. V lost 4 bases to trimming and J lost 5 bases; unmatched junction nucleotides: 4. CDR1 and CDR2 from the germline V gene are SGHDN and FVKESK. CDR3 sequence (DNA): TGTGCCAGCAGCCGACGGGGAGGGGAGACCCAGTACTTC. Protein product: CASSRRGGETQYF. Full variable domain (remainder filled in from reference TRBV14 and TRBJ2-5): EAGVTQFPSHSVIEKGQTVTLRCDPISGHDNLYWYRRVMGKEIKFLLHFVKESKQDESGMPNNRFLAERTGGTYSTLKVQPAELEDSGVYFCASSRRGGETQYFGPGTRLLVL.

The chain couples TRBV6-1 to TRBJ2-3, with a weak D call TRBD1 (5 bases). The CDR3 totals 17 residues. V was trimmed by 1 base and J by 1 base, leaving 15 bases between them. Per the germline V gene, CDR1 is MNHNS and CDR2 is SASEGT. The CDR3 DNA reads as TGTGCCAGCAGTGAAGATTCAGGGATATCTGGCACAGATACGCAGTATTTT. Encoded protein: CASSEDSGISGTDTQYF.

The CDR3 nucleotides are TGTGCCAGCAGTTGGGACAGGGCGTCTGGGTCACCCCTCCACTTT. Translated, it gives CASSWDRASGSPLHF. The V call is TRBV27, the J call TRBJ1-6, with 9 bases identical to TRBD1. CDR3 size: 15 residues. CDR1 is MNHEY, CDR2 SMNVEV, per germline (reference sequence). V shed 4 bases and J 10 bases; nucleotides not matched to a gene: 8.

The chain links TRBV24-1 to TRBJ1-5; D ambiguous. The CDR3 covers 14 residues. Deletions cut 5 bases from V and 3 bases from J, with 10 bases between. CDR1 and CDR2 (germline): KGHDR, SFDVKD. This CDR3 is CATSAPGFNQPQHF. The CDR3 region has the DNA TGTGCCACCAGTGCTCCGGGTTTCAATCAGCCCCAGCATTTT.

The chain carries TRBV7-2 and TRBJ2-7, with 7 bases lining up with TRBD2. The V gene's germline CDR1 is SGHTA and CDR2 FQGNSA. The ends lost 8 bases at V and 4 bases at J; junction bases unmatched: 5. This CDR3 contains 12 residues. The CDR3 DNA is TGTGCCAGCGGGACTACGAGGTACGAGCAGTACTTC. Protein product: CASGTTRYEQYF.

The chain recombines TRBV19 with TRBJ2-7; D perhaps matches TRBD1 (6 bases). The CDR3 spans 16 residues. Germline assignment: CDR1 LNHDA and CDR2 SQIVND (reference sequence). With 5 bases removed from V and 0 bases from J, the gap between germline ends came to 17 bases. CDR3 sequence reads: CASSSHGTRSSYEQYF. CDR3 nucleotides: TGTGCCAGTAGTTCCCACGGGACAAGGAGCTCCTACGAGCAGTACTTC.

This clone has a single count. The chain joins TRBV4-1 to TRBJ1-3; 8 bases map to TRBD1. J was trimmed by 2 bases and V by 4 bases; bases with no gene match: 4. CDR3 size: 15 residues. CDR1 is MGHRA, CDR2 YSYEKL, per germline. The chain's CDR3 is CASSRTGGPGNTIYF. In nucleotides, the CDR3 is TGCGCCAGCAGCCGTACAGGGGGGCCTGGAAACACCATATATTTT.

The genes are TRBV6-5 and TRBJ1-5, with 7 bases matching TRBD1. V shed 6 bases, J shed 2 bases, and the junction held 7 bases outside the gene matches. Germline CDR1 is MNHEY and CDR2 is SVGAGI. This CDR3 has 15 residues. CDR3 DNA sequence: TGTGCCAGCAGAGCAGGGGGTAGTGGCAATCAGCCCCAGCATTTT. This gives the protein CASRAGGSGNQPQHF.

The chain's CDR3 is CASSPIVETQYF. The CDR3 nucleotides are TGTGCCAGCAGCCCTATCGTAGAGACCCAGTACTTC. The chain joins TRBV7-2 to TRBJ2-5; no definite D call. Germline lookup yields CDR1 SGHTA and CDR2 FQGNSA. The ends were cut back, 5 bases at V and 4 bases at J, with 8 bases in the middle. The CDR3 extends over 12 amino acids.

This chain joins TRBV4-3 and TRBJ2-1; 7 bases line up with TRBD1. With 4 bases clipped from V and 6 bases from J, the junction kept 12 bases outside the gene matches. The CDR3 runs 16 residues. The germline gives CDR1 LGHNA, CDR2 YSLEER. CDR3 in amino acids: CASSPTRRGIGNEQFF. Here the CDR3 DNA reads TGCGCCAGCAGCCCCACCCGCAGGGGGATCGGCAATGAGCAGTTCTTC.

The sample holds one count of this clone. The chain has TRBV6-2 or TRBV6-3 and TRBJ1-5; perhaps TRBD1 as D (5 bases). The ends were cut back, 2 bases at V and 6 bases at J, with 14 bases in the middle. Germline CDR1 is MNHEY and CDR2 is SVGEGT. CDR3 length: 15 amino acids. In nucleotides, the CDR3 is TGTGCCAGCAGTTACGGGGGGGGAGCTGGTCAGCCCCAGCATTTT. Protein product: CASSYGGGAGQPQHF.

The chain joins TRBV23-1 to TRBJ2-7, with a tentative D call TRBD1 (5 bases). TRBV23-1 is assigned to the ORF class and has an uncertain function. V was trimmed by 2 bases and J by 2 bases, leaving 22 bases between them. The CDR3 is made up of 18 amino acids. The CDR3 DNA reads as TGCGCCAGCAGTCAAAGCCGCGTTATCAGGGTTAGCACCTACGAGCAGTACTTC. Translation: CASSQSRVIRVSTYEQYF.

This clone came up once. V is TRBV6-1 and J is TRBJ1-5; TRBD1 might be the D (6 bases). Germline assignment: CDR1 MNHNS and CDR2 SASEGT. The length of the CDR3 is 13 residues. Trimming stripped 2 bases from V and 11 bases from J, with 13 bases between. The CDR3 DNA reads as TGTGCCAGCAGTGAATGGGGACAAAGGACCCAGCATTTT. This gives the protein CASSEWGQRTQHF.

This chain joins TRBV28 and TRBJ1-1; possible D gene TRBD1, 5 bases. Germline-derived CDR1 and CDR2 are MDHEN and SYDVKM. The CDR3 totals 13 residues. Trimming removed 3 bases at V and 2 bases at J, with 7 bases between. The CDR3 spells CASSFWGNTEAFF. CDR3 nucleotide sequence: TGTGCCAGCAGTTTTTGGGGCAACACTGAAGCTTTCTTT.

V is TRBV6-1 and J is TRBJ1-5; the D is unclear. This CDR3 has 15 amino acids. V lost 1 base to trimming and J lost 9 bases, with 16 bases between them. Germline V gene lookup returns CDR1 MNHNS and CDR2 SASEGT. The CDR3 region has the DNA TGTGCCAGCAGTGAAGTGGCAGCCGGGGAGGGGCCCCAGCATTTT. Amino acids: CASSEVAAGEGPQHF.

V usage is TRBV19 and J usage is TRBJ2-5; weak D call: TRBD2 (6 bases). Germline values: CDR1 LNHDA, CDR2 SQIVND (reference sequence). V lost 5 bases and J lost 2, with 18 bases in between. The length of the CDR3 is 16 residues. This CDR3 reads CASSPRSLGLQETQYF. The CDR3 DNA is TGTGCCAGTAGTCCCCGGAGTCTCGGACTACAAGAGACCCAGTACTTC.

This chain's CDR3 is CASSKRRPQGCYEQYF. Here the CDR3 DNA reads TGCGCCAGCAGCAAACGCCGACCCCAGGGGTGCTACGAGCAGTACTTC. The chain combines TRBV4-3 with TRBJ2-7; perhaps TRBD1 as D (6 bases). CDR3 length equals 16 residues. Germline V gene lookup returns CDR1 LGHNA and CDR2 YSLEER. Trimming left V 5 bases short and J 3 bases short, with 20 bases between.

The chain recombines TRBV25-1 with TRBJ2-7; possibly TRBD1 for D (6 bases). Germline-derived CDR1 and CDR2 are MGHDK and SYGVNS. CDR3 length: 13 residues. V lost 8 bases and J lost 2, with 13 bases in between. CDR3 residues: CASAGTPTYEQYF. The CDR3 DNA sequence: TGTGCCAGCGCCGGGACACCTACCTACGAGCAGTACTTC.

The chain recombines TRBV9 with TRBJ1-3; no definite D call. The CDR3 extends over 16 amino acids. Germline loops: CDR1 SGDLS, CDR2 YYNGEE. Trimming stripped 0 bases from V and 0 bases from J, with 10 bases between. CDR3 nucleotide sequence: TGTGCCAGCAGCGTAGCTACGGGGTTCTCTGGAAACACCATATATTTT. Translation: CASSVATGFSGNTIYF.

This clone was observed once. V usage is TRBV5-1 and J usage is TRBJ1-3; the D gene is possibly TRBD1 (6 bases). There are 14 residues in the CDR3. Germline CDR1 and CDR2: SGHRS and YFSETQ. V shed 4 bases and J shed 1 base, with 9 bases lying between them. This CDR3 reads CASSVGGSGNTIYF. The CDR3 bases are TGCGCCAGCAGCGTAGGGGGATCTGGAAACACCATATATTTT.

The chain joins TRBV5-4 to TRBJ1-1; D is unclear. This CDR3 has 13 residues. Germline CDR1 and CDR2: SGHNT and YYREEE (reference sequence). V lost 4 bases, J lost 1 base, and 8 bases lay in between. This CDR3 reads CASSTHTNTEAFF. CDR3 DNA: TGTGCCAGCAGCACACATACGAACACTGAAGCTTTCTTT.

The chain links TRBV19 to TRBJ2-2; 7 bases fit TRBD1. Germline trimming cut 1 base from V and 4 bases from J; bases unmatched to any gene: 3. Germline V gives CDR1 LNHDA, CDR2 SQIVND (reference sequence). The CDR3 spans 15 residues. CDR3 protein: CASSIGYRGTGELFF. CDR3 DNA: TGTGCCAGTAGTATAGGTTACAGGGGCACCGGGGAGCTGTTTTTT.

The chain employs TRBV6-5 and TRBJ2-1, with 8 bases that match TRBD2. J gave up 8 bases and V 2 bases, and 8 bases lay outside the gene matches. The CDR3 length is 15 residues. Germline values: CDR1 MNHEY, CDR2 SVGAGI. CDR3 amino acids: CASSYTSGVRDEQFF. CDR3 DNA: TGTGCCAGCAGTTACACTAGCGGCGTCCGAGATGAGCAGTTCTTC.